The present T cell receptor beta chain was sequenced within a study of shared clonotypes between healthy human individuals. Across the whole study: Each donor contributed plates that comprised three CD4 naive, three CD4 memory, two CD8 naive and one CD8 memory. General observations from the study: Sequencing depth was expected to affect clonotype sharing among donors.

Methods used by the authors: Junction-only sequences without quality scores came from ImmunoSEQ, so filtering differed. Libraries were prepared by immunoSEQ multiplex PCR; TCRdb keeps only in-frame clonotypes and omits some of them. Clonal size and the V and J genes are those of that table, whereas D and trimming came from the DNA. The data contain over 2 million clones, about nine tenths of them singletons. Looked up from germline, CDR1 is SGHNT and CDR2 is YYREEE (reference sequence). The V gene end was trimmed by 4 bases and the J gene end by 5 bases; junction bases not matched to a gene: 7. This CDR3 region has 15 residues. A remark on this clone: Its specificity is not known.

Sequencing was carried out using naive CD4+ T cells from PBMCs. Regarding subset: CD45RA+ positively selected. This receptor was obtained from a man younger than 30 in good health. Some clones in this sample may be carry-over from other donors' samples. V and J are TRBV5-4 and TRBJ2-3, with 10 bases that match TRBD2. The chain's CDR3 is CASSQLAGDGDTQYF. In DNA, the CDR3 is TGTGCCAGCAGCCAGCTAGCGGGAGATGGAGATACGCAGTATTTT.